This T cell receptor beta chain is from a study of T-cell memory formation after mild COVID-19. The wider study: TCR clusters were largely donor specific. Study results and caveats: Cross-reactive memory seemingly joined, as some responding clones were found in pre-infection memory. Clones that contracted from day 15 to 85 had balanced CD4/CD8; later expanders were CD4+ biased.

5'RACE primed at constant segments yielded TCR alpha and TCR beta cDNA libraries bearing sample barcodes and UMIs. TCRdb reanalysed the 5' RACE reads using MiXCR and keeps one entry per CDR3 protein. Of approximately 500,000 distinct CDR3 sequences detected, around a quarter appear once; the ten largest clones hold roughly an eighth. Trimming cost V 5 bases and J 0 bases, with 17 bases left between them. The CDR3 extends over 17 amino acids. Germline assignment: CDR1 MNHEY and CDR2 SVGAGI. Worth noting for this clonotype: Its antigen is unidentified.

This TCR derives from an adult woman who had mild COVID-19 (a few samples of this study predate the infection). Cell type and time point are not known. Sequencing was performed on PBMCs or a T cell subset sorted from them (not recorded which). The chain recombines TRBV6-5 with TRBJ2-1, with D hard to call. The CDR3 loop is CASSGRVRSSSYNEQFF. The CDR3 region has the DNA TGTGCCAGCAGTGGACGTGTGAGGTCGAGCTCCTACAATGAGCAGTTCTTC.